This T cell receptor beta chain was captured by sequencing in a study of PD-1 blockade in classical Hodgkin lymphoma (dated by TCRdb to 2019 to 2021). For the wider study: Nivolumab dosing was 3 mg/kg intravenously every 2 weeks, continuing until either disease progression or unacceptable toxicity. A peripheral blood immune signature of response to PD-1 blockade in classical Hodgkin lymphoma was defined using TCR beta sequencing and CyTOF. Study-level results and caveats: Trial patients with a complete response had baseline diversity similar to that of newly diagnosed patients, while partial responders and progressors had significantly lower diversity. Newly diagnosed patients were reported to have lower baseline TCR diversity than healthy donors, and relapsed/refractory patients were reported to have lower baseline TCR diversity still. The study covered only a single clinical trial cohort, and the causes of the repertoire differences, possibly disease activity or prior therapy, were still not defined. Lower diversity was seen in patients whose nivolumab began less than 1 year after ASCT, and these patients were left out of later analyses so that immune reconstitution would not confound the results. A significant rise by C4D1 was seen in CD4+ but not CD8+ TCR diversity (p=0.0027 vs p=0.16), with the rise being most apparent in complete responders (p=0.02).

CDR1 and CDR2 were assigned from the germline V gene as SGHRS and YFSETQ. The CDR3, from cysteine to phenylalanine, totals 15 residues. Only the CDR3 region is kept as DNA, spanning 45 bases read in frame from base 1. Read against the paper, the sample's time point label means: cycle 4 day 1 (C4D1), after 5 to 7 weeks of nivolumab. All trial patients had relapsed after autologous stem cell transplantation, with cohorts A, B and C differing in prior brentuximab vedotin exposure. CD4+ T cells were purified from thawed PBMCs by magnetic negative selection with a Miltenyi CD4+ T cell isolation kit. The trial cohort comprised approximately 55 patients with relapsed/refractory classical Hodgkin lymphoma whose best overall responses were complete response, partial response or progressive disease. Single-agent nivolumab was administered to trial patients in the multi-cohort phase II CheckMate 205 trial. An independent review committee assessed best overall response by applying the 2007 International Working Group response criteria. Trial PBMCs were collected immediately before nivolumab initiation (C1D1) and during therapy at cycle 2 day 1 and cycle 4 day 1. Peripheral blood was collected in 8 mL Vacutainer Cell Preparation Tubes, from which PBMCs were isolated by centrifugation and then cryopreserved. Purified CD4+ and CD8+ fractions were prepared only for cases where an additional PBMC sample was available. Magnetically labelled cells were removed on LS columns in a quadroMACS separator, and the flow-through was retained as the purified fraction.

On this clone: Its cognate antigen has yet to be identified. Within one base of it there is no much larger clone, and no base qualities were kept.

Genomic DNA was isolated using the Qiagen DNeasy kit from unsorted PBMCs as well as from negatively selected CD4+ and CD8+ fractions. Using primers that anneal to V and J segments, immunoSEQ multiplex PCR amplified the TCR beta CDR3 regions. A synthetic immune receptor repertoire was used to minimize amplification bias, and remaining bias was computationally removed after sequencing. The study's processing was this. Repertoire diversity was quantified as the Shannon entropy index using custom Python scripts. Unsorted, CD4+ and CD8+ repertoires were analyzed separately, except for combined analyses in which CD4+ and CD8+ sequences were merged in silico. Clonal expansion was defined as a frequency increase of at least 2-fold after treatment compared with C1D1, and clones undetected at baseline were assigned a pseudocount of 0.5. Clones with 0 or 1 copy at C1D1 were classified as singleton clones, and clones with 2 or more copies were classified as non-singleton clones. Clones expanded in unsorted samples were annotated as CD4+, CD8+ or unknown by matching protein sequences in sorted samples from the same patient. Wilcoxon tests on paired samples were used to test diversity changes from C1D1 to C4D1. TCRdb carries this immuneACCESS record with in-frame sequences only. Its versions omit some clonotypes, under half of them owing to an unresolved V gene in the studies checked, with the rest unexplained. The DNA gave D and trimming, while V, J and clone size come from that table. Across this sample there are around 30,000 clones, with around 86% seen only once. 0.4% to 0.5% of the sample is taken by the ten largest.

This sequence originates from a human donor with classical Hodgkin lymphoma. This sample comprised CD4+ T cells from blood, obtained before the fourth cycle of nivolumab. This receptor chain uses TRBV5-1 and TRBJ2-5; 8 central bases correspond to TRBD1. The assigned J gene may be wrong: the sequence end matches TRBJ2-7 better. The base sequence is TGCGCCAGCAGCTTGGGGACCACAGGGGGCTACGAGCAGTACTTC. Its product reads: CASSLGTTGGYEQYF.